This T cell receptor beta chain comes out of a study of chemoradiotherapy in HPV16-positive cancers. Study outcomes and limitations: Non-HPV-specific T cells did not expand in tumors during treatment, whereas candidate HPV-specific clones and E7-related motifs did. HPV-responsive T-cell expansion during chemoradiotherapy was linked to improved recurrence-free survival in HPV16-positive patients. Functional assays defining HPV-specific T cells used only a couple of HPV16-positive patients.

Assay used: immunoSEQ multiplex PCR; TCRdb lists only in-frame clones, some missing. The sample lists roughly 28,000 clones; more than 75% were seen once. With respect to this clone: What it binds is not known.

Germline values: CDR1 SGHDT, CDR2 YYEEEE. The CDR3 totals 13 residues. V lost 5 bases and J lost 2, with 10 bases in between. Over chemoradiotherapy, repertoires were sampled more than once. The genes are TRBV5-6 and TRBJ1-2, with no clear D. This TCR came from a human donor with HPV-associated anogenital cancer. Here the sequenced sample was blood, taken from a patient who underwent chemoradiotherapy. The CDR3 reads CASRDRKNYGYTF. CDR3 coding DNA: TGTGCCAGCAGGGACCGGAAAAACTATGGCTACACCTTC. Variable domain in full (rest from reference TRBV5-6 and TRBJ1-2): DAGVTQSPTHLIKTRGQQVTLRCSPKSGHDTVSWYQQALGQGPQFIFQYYEEEERQRGNFPDRFSGHQFPNYSSELNVNALLLGDSALYLCASRDRKNYGYTFGSGTRLTVV.